The present entry profiles one T cell receptor (beta chain) with its context. These data are taken from a study of blood T cells in healthy people across ages. A J-beta primer mix and a sample-barcoded 5' primer were used in a second PCR of about 7 to 12 cycles. Each TCR beta cDNA got a 12-nucleotide random molecular identifier. TCRdb independently ran MiXCR on the 5' RACE reads; one entry per CDR3 protein. The sample consists of more than 650,000 distinct CDR3 sequences, 22% of them appearing once. Collection of approximately 9.3 milliliters of peripheral blood was performed for each donor. The specimen was blood. The TCR was taken from a man in his sixties or seventies in good health.

The CDR3 sequence is CASSQDEVQGVDTQYF. CDR3 in DNA: TGTGCCAGCAGCCAAGATGAGGTGCAGGGTGTAGATACGCAGTATTTT. The chain combines TRBV3-1 with TRBJ2-3, with D tentatively TRBD1 (5 bases). Deletions cut 0 bases from V and 5 bases from J, with 15 bases between. The CDR3 is 16 residues long. The germline V gene encodes CDR1 LGHDT and CDR2 YNNKEL (reference sequence).